The next 13 T cell receptor beta chains were all read from a single sample in a study of blood T cell repertoires in COVID-19. Sequencing was performed with immunoSEQ multiplex PCR; in TCRdb, only in-frame clones are kept and a portion is missing. The sample includes over 300,000 clones, roughly 88% of them seen just once. The sample was PBMCs or T cells enriched from blood (not recorded which). All receptors derive from a woman aged 25 to 39 with acute COVID-19.

The CDR3 DNA sequence: TGTGTCGGGAGGGACACCTCCGGCGAGACCCAGTACTTC. It yields the protein CVGRDTSGETQYF. The J gene is TRBJ2-5, the V gene TRBV7-5; the listed D gene, TRBD2, was not tested against the DNA. TRBV7-5 is a recognized pseudogene. This CDR3 region has 13 residues.

As DNA, the CDR3 is TGTGCCAGCAGACAACTAGCGAACTCCTACAATGAGCAGTTCTTC. Its protein product is CASRQLANSYNEQFF. The gene calls are TRBV28 and TRBJ2-1, with 7 bases lining up with TRBD2. This CDR3 comprises 15 residues. V trimming: 6 bases; J trimming: 0 bases; junction bases outside the gene matches: 5. The germline CDR1 and CDR2 sequences are MDHEN and SYDVKM.

The chain is built from TRBV7-3 and TRBJ2-1, with 9 bases matching TRBD2. CDR1 is SGHTA and CDR2 is FQGTGA in the germline V gene. Germline trimming cut 5 bases from V and 7 bases from J; bases unmatched to any gene: 6. The CDR3 has 14 amino acids. The CDR3 loop reads CASSPAGGWNEQFF. CDR3 nucleotides: TGTGCCAGCAGCCCAGCGGGGGGTTGGAATGAGCAGTTCTTC.

The chain is built from TRBV7-3 and TRBJ2-1; 9 nucleotides match TRBD2. The CDR3 is 14 amino acids. V lost 2 bases to trimming and J lost 9 bases; unmatched junction nucleotides: 5. The germline V gene encodes CDR1 SGHTA and CDR2 FQGTGA. The CDR3 nucleotides are TGTGCCAGCAGCTTAGGTTCTAGCGGGGCTGAGCAGTTCTTC. As protein: CASSLGSSGAEQFF.

The rearrangement uses TRBV18 and TRBJ1-1; 8 nucleotides line up with TRBD1. The CDR3 length is 15 residues. The germline CDR1 and CDR2 sequences are KGHSH and LQKENI. With V trimmed by 5 bases and J by 1 base, 6 bases remained unmatched. In DNA, the CDR3 is TGTGCCAGCTCAGAAGGACAGGGCGGGAACACTGAAGCTTTCTTT. Translating it yields CASSEGQGGNTEAFF.

In this sample, this clone turned up a few times. The chain links TRBV2 to TRBJ1-5; weak D call: TRBD1 (6 bases). The CDR3 is 14 amino acids. From germline, CDR1 is SNHLY and CDR2 FYNNEI. Trimming removed 6 bases from V and 2 bases from J, with 11 bases in between. As DNA, the CDR3 is TGTGCCAGCAGCGAACAGGGTGGCAATCAGCCCCAGCATTTT. It specifies CASSEQGGNQPQHF.

The rearrangement uses TRBV7-3 and TRBJ1-5; 10 bases are shared with TRBD1. Germline V gene lookup returns CDR1 SGHTA and CDR2 FQGTGA. Unmatched junction bases numbered 8, after V lost 2 bases and J lost 4 bases. This CDR3 region has 17 residues. CDR3: CASSLLRDRGRNQPQHF. DNA for the CDR3: TGTGCCAGCAGCTTACTCCGGGACAGGGGCCGGAATCAGCCCCAGCATTTT.

This clone was seen more than once but under ten times. The gene calls are TRBV18 and TRBJ1-4; D uncertain. This CDR3 region has 15 residues. Germline V gives CDR1 KGHSH, CDR2 LQKENI. Trimming shortened V by 3 bases and J by 0 bases, and 8 bases separated the two germline ends. CDR3 coding DNA: TGTGCCAGCTCACCTACGATAGCAACTAATGAAAAACTGTTTTTT. Translating gives CASSPTIATNEKLFF.

The chain carries TRBV27 and TRBJ1-5, with 11 nucleotides matching TRBD1. J was trimmed by 11 bases and V by 1 base; bases with no gene match: 4. Germline CDR1 and CDR2: MNHEY and SMNVEV (reference sequence). The CDR3 extends over 14 amino acids. The CDR3 sequence: CASSLWGTGGSQHF. CDR3 coding DNA: TGTGCCAGCAGTTTATGGGGGACAGGGGGTTCCCAGCATTTT.

This chain uses TRBV7-9 with TRBJ1-5; possibly TRBD1 for D (5 bases). The CDR3 spans 12 residues. V lost 3 bases, J lost 6 bases, and 6 bases lay in between. Germline assignment: CDR1 SEHNR and CDR2 FQNEAQ (reference sequence). In nucleotides, the CDR3 is TGTGCCAGCAGCTTTCAGGGTCAGCCCCAGCATTTT. This gives the protein CASSFQGQPQHF.

The chain is built from TRBV27 and TRBJ1-2; 7 positions agree with TRBD1. J was trimmed by 0 bases and V by 7 bases; bases with no gene match: 11. This CDR3 spans 16 amino acids. Germline V gene sequence: CDR1 MNHEY, CDR2 SMNVEV (reference sequence). The CDR3, as DNA: TGTGCCAGCACCCACAGGGGCGCCCCGGCTAACTATGGCTACACCTTC. Encoded protein: CASTHRGAPANYGYTF.

This clone came up once. The genes are TRBV6-6 and TRBJ1-2; 8 positions match TRBD1. The CDR3 has 14 amino acids. The V and J ends lost 4 bases and 4 bases, in that order; junction bases with no gene match: 5. Germline loops: CDR1 MNHNY, CDR2 SVGAGI (reference sequence). This chain's CDR3 is CASSSTGQGYGYTF. CDR3 nucleotides: TGTGCCAGCAGTTCCACCGGACAGGGCTATGGCTACACCTTC.

The V gene is TRBV5-5, the J gene TRBJ2-3; 10 bases align to TRBD1. The junction had 12 bases not matched to a gene; V was cut back by 3 bases and J by 5 bases. CDR3 size: 17 residues. Germline CDR1 reads SGHKS; CDR2 reads YYEKEE (reference sequence). The CDR3 here is CASSYRFRDRGQDTQYF. Here the CDR3 DNA reads TGTGCCAGCAGCTACCGTTTTCGTGACAGGGGGCAAGATACGCAGTATTTT. Variable domain in full (rest from reference TRBV5-5 and TRBJ2-3): DAGVTQSPTHLIKTRGQQVTLRCSPISGHKSVSWYQQVLGQGPQFIFQYYEKEERGRGNFPDRFSARQFPNYSSELNVNALLLGDSALYLCASSYRFRDRGQDTQYFGPGTRLTVL.